The rows below give T cell receptor beta chains drawn from one sample of a study of memory CD4+ T cells and cytomegalovirus serostatus. TCRdb keeps only in-frame clones here, not all; method: immunoSEQ multiplex PCR. The table has 84,000 or so clones, 80% seen once. Material: memory CD4+ T cells from blood. The origin of the receptors is an adult in good health and CMV-seronegative. CDR3s include the opening cysteine and the closing phenylalanine or tryptophan. A D gene is named only where the DNA matches it firmly. A row's size may be missing; if present it is once, few, many or a size class.

v_call	d_call	clone_size	j_call	cdr3_nt	cdr3_aa
TRBV2	TRBD1	-	TRBJ2-1	TGTGCCAGCAGGCCGGGGACAGACGTATACAATGAGCAGTTCTTC	CASRPGTDVYNEQFF
TRBV19	-	-	TRBJ1-1	TGTGCCAGTAGTTTACAGGTGAGGGGGAACACTGAAGCTTTCTTT	CASSLQVRGNTEAFF
TRBV29-1	-	once	TRBJ2-5	TGCAGCGAGGGTCAGAACCAAGAGACCCAGTACTTC	CSEGQNQETQYF
TRBV7-9	-	-	TRBJ1-2	TGTGCCAGCAGCTTGACACCAAACTATGGCTACACCTTC	CASSLTPNYGYTF
TRBV18	-	-	TRBJ1-1	TGTGCCAGCTCCCCCAGTTTTGAGAACACTGAAGCTTTCTTT	CASSPSFENTEAFF
TRBV4-2	-	-	TRBJ1-1	TGTGCCAGCAGCCAAGATTTTGGGGCAGACTTGAACACTGAAGCTTTCTTT	CASSQDFGADLNTEAFF
TRBV19	-	-	TRBJ1-1	TGTGCCAGTACCCCTGGGGCTGGTGAAGCTTTCTTT	CASTPGAGEAFF
TRBV4-1	-	-	TRBJ2-7	TGCGCCAGCAGCCAACCCTTACAGGGACGGGAGCAGTACTTC	CASSQPLQGREQYF
TRBV2	-	-	TRBJ2-7	TGTGCCAGCACTCAAGGGGCGGACTACGAGCAGTACTTC	CASTQGADYEQYF
TRBV30	TRBD1	-	TRBJ1-3	TGTGCATGGGGACAGGGGCGATTCGGAAACACCATATATTTT	CAWGQGRFGNTIYF
TRBV29-1	-	-	TRBJ1-4	TGCAGCGTTGAAGATGGGGGGGCGGGTGAAAAACTGTTTTTT	CSVEDGGAGEKLFF
TRBV19	-	-	TRBJ1-1	TGTGCCAGTAGTTCCGGGCATCAGGGCACTGAAGCTTTCTTT	CASSSGHQGTEAFF
TRBV18	-	-	TRBJ1-2	TGTGCCAGCTCACCAGTGGGGAGCGGGGGCTCACATAACTATGGCTACACCTTC	CASSPVGSGGSHNYGYTF
TRBV5-5	TRBD1	-	TRBJ2-7	TGTGCCAGCAGCTTACTCAGGGGGTTGATTTCCTACGAGCAGTACTTC	CASSLLRGLISYEQYF
TRBV29-1	-	-	TRBJ1-2	TGCAGCGTTGAAGATAGGTTTGCGAGTGGGGGCTACACCTTC	CSVEDRFASGGYTF
TRBV4-1	TRBD1	-	TRBJ2-3	TGCGCCAGCAGCCAGCGACAGGGGAGCCCAGATACGCAGTATTTT	CASSQRQGSPDTQYF
TRBV7-9	-	-	TRBJ1-3	TGTGCCAGCAGCTTTAGTACAGCTGGAAACACCATATATTTT	CASSFSTAGNTIYF